The clone carrying this T cell receptor (beta chain) was picked up a small number of times. The entry originates in a study of T cells after yellow fever vaccination. UMIs and a universal primer site were added when TCR cDNA was made by 5'RACE template switching. TCRdb itself ran the 5' RACE reads through MiXCR, one entry per CDR3 protein. Counted here are roughly 68,000 distinct CDR3 sequences, over 6% occurring once; the ten biggest clones make up about 40%. The V gene end was trimmed by 1 base and the J gene end by 4 bases; junction bases not matched to a gene: 10. The CDR3 totals 17 residues. Germline V CDR1 and CDR2: SGHTA, FQGNSA.

The clonotype originates from a man younger than 35 who received the YFV17D yellow fever vaccine. The rearrangement joins TRBV7-2 to TRBJ2-7; 10 positions match TRBD1. The sequences come from CD8+ T cells sorted from PBMCs, collected roughly seven weeks after the first yellow fever vaccination. The CDR3 sequence is CASSLVGTGVGLYEQYF. The CDR3 DNA sequence: TGTGCCAGCAGCTTAGTAGGGACAGGGGTTGGTTTGTACGAGCAGTACTTC. Using reference TRBV7-2 and TRBJ2-7 for the parts outside the CDR3, the full variable domain is GAGVSQSPSNKVTEKGKDVELRCDPISGHTALYWYRQSLGQGLEFLIYFQGNSAPDKSGLPSDRFSAERTGGSVSTLTIQRTQQEDSAVYLCASSLVGTGVGLYEQYFGPGTRLTVT.